These T cell receptor beta chains were read from a single sample in a study of T cells after yellow fever vaccination. TCRdb re-analysed the 5' RACE reads in MiXCR, keeping a single row per CDR3 protein. The sample records about 350,000 distinct CDR3 sequences, around 8.1% being singletons. The sample was PBMCs, taken roughly 46 days after the first yellow fever vaccination. All receptors come from a man between 18 and 35 years old who received the YFV17D yellow fever vaccine. Each CDR3 is given with its conserved first and last residue. Each record gives: D gene, J gene, clone size, V gene, CDR3 DNA, CDR3 protein. A D gene is named only where the DNA matches it firmly. The size of a clone is reported for some rows only, either as once, few or many, or as a class for expanded clones.

d_call: TRBD1
j_call: TRBJ2-7
clone_size: NA
v_call: TRBV7-2
cdr3_nt: TGTGCCAGCAGCCCCCGACAGGGGGCATGGGAGCAGTACTTC
cdr3_aa: CASSPRQGAWEQYF

d_call: NA
j_call: TRBJ1-6
clone_size: NA
v_call: TRBV5-1
cdr3_nt: TGCGCCAGCAGCCCCGGGAGCATGGGGAATTCACCCCTCCACTTT
cdr3_aa: CASSPGSMGNSPLHF

d_call: NA
j_call: TRBJ1-6
clone_size: NA
v_call: TRBV7-3
cdr3_nt: TGTGCCAGCAGGCTTGGCACCTTAGGATCACCCCTCCACTTT
cdr3_aa: CASRLGTLGSPLHF

d_call: NA
j_call: TRBJ2-3
clone_size: few
v_call: TRBV4-1
cdr3_nt: TGCGCCAGCAGCCAAGATCGGGGTCCAGATACGCAGTATTTT
cdr3_aa: CASSQDRGPDTQYF

d_call: NA
j_call: TRBJ1-1
clone_size: few
v_call: TRBV5-5
cdr3_nt: TGTGCCAGCAGTTATGGCCCGACTGGGGGCACTGAAGCTTTCTTT
cdr3_aa: CASSYGPTGGTEAFF

d_call: NA
j_call: TRBJ1-2
clone_size: NA
v_call: TRBV5-8
cdr3_nt: TGTGCCAGCAGCTTGGGACAGCTATACTATGGCTACACCTTC
cdr3_aa: CASSLGQLYYGYTF

d_call: NA
j_call: TRBJ2-3
clone_size: few
v_call: TRBV7-2
cdr3_nt: TGTGCCAGCAGCGCCGCGAGTACGCAGTATTTT
cdr3_aa: CASSAASTQYF

d_call: NA
j_call: TRBJ1-1
clone_size: NA
v_call: TRBV12-3/TRBV12-4
cdr3_nt: TGTGCCAGCAGTCGGACAGATCAAACTTTCTTT
cdr3_aa: CASSRTDQTFF

d_call: TRBD2
j_call: TRBJ2-3
clone_size: few
v_call: TRBV7-2
cdr3_nt: TGTGCCAGCAGCCCGCGGACTAGCGGGCTGGGGACGCAGTATTTT
cdr3_aa: CASSPRTSGLGTQYF

d_call: NA
j_call: TRBJ1-6
clone_size: few
v_call: TRBV28
cdr3_nt: TGTGCCAGCAGCCTACGGTGGGCTAATTCACCCCTCCACTTT
cdr3_aa: CASSLRWANSPLHF

d_call: TRBD2
j_call: TRBJ2-1
clone_size: NA
v_call: TRBV5-4
cdr3_nt: TGTGCCAGCAGCTTGAGTAGCGGGGGGGCATATGAGCAGTTCTTC
cdr3_aa: CASSLSSGGAYEQFF

d_call: NA
j_call: TRBJ1-6
clone_size: NA
v_call: TRBV20-1
cdr3_nt: TGCAGTGCTAGGAGGGGACTGGGTTCACCCCTCCACTTT
cdr3_aa: CSARRGLGSPLHF

d_call: NA
j_call: TRBJ1-1
clone_size: few
v_call: TRBV11-2
cdr3_nt: TGTGCCAGCAGCTTAGAACGTAAAACTTTCTTT
cdr3_aa: CASSLERKTFF

d_call: NA
j_call: TRBJ1-6
clone_size: many
v_call: TRBV5-1
cdr3_nt: TGCGCCAGCAGCTTGGGGGTTTATGATTCACCCCTCCACTTT
cdr3_aa: CASSLGVYDSPLHF

d_call: TRBD1
j_call: TRBJ2-3
clone_size: NA
v_call: TRBV29-1
cdr3_nt: TGCAGCGTAGGGACAGGGCCAACAGATACGCAGTATTTT
cdr3_aa: CSVGTGPTDTQYF

d_call: NA
j_call: TRBJ2-4
clone_size: few
v_call: TRBV10-3
cdr3_nt: TGTGCCATCAGCGACGACTTGACTCCCAAAAACATTCAGTACTTC
cdr3_aa: CAISDDLTPKNIQYF

d_call: TRBD1
j_call: TRBJ2-1
clone_size: NA
v_call: TRBV5-1
cdr3_nt: TGCGCCAGCAGCTTGGACCCGACCGGGACAGGGGGTAATGAGCAGTTCTTC
cdr3_aa: CASSLDPTGTGGNEQFF

d_call: TRBD2
j_call: TRBJ2-3
clone_size: many
v_call: TRBV12-3/TRBV12-4
cdr3_nt: TGTGCCAGCAGTCTCCTAGCGGGGGGGCCGGCGCAGTATTTT
cdr3_aa: CASSLLAGGPAQYF

d_call: NA
j_call: TRBJ2-1
clone_size: NA
v_call: TRBV29-1
cdr3_nt: TGCAGCGTTGCCAACTTTGAGCAGTTCTTC
cdr3_aa: CSVANFEQFF

d_call: NA
j_call: TRBJ2-3
clone_size: few
v_call: TRBV20-1
cdr3_nt: TGCAGTGTCACCCGGGGAGATACGCAGTATTTT
cdr3_aa: CSVTRGDTQYF

d_call: NA
j_call: TRBJ1-3
clone_size: few
v_call: TRBV3-1
cdr3_nt: TGTGCCAGCAGCCCCCGAGACGACACCATATATTTT
cdr3_aa: CASSPRDDTIYF